These 6 T cell receptor beta chains came from one sample sequenced in a study of CD8 T cells in Susac syndrome. Random hexamers were used to reverse transcribe the RNA input (roughly 0.5 to 1 ug). Each CDR3 protein gets one entry after TCRdb re-called the immunoSEQ multiplex PCR reads with MiXCR. The profile shows about 120,000 distinct CDR3 sequences, about nine tenths of them singletons. The sequenced material came from CD4+ T cells from PBMCs. These receptors came from a human donor in good health.

The rearrangement joins TRBV7-2 to TRBJ2-1, with 8 positions matching TRBD2. Germline CDR1 and CDR2: SGHTA and FQGNSA. The CDR3 runs to 18 residues. Trimming removed 3 bases from V and 0 bases from J; junction bases left unmatched: 10. The CDR3 DNA reads as TGTGCCAGCAGCTTTTCGGCGGAAAGCGGGAGCTCCTACAATGAGCAGTTCTTC. This gives the protein CASSFSAESGSSYNEQFF.

The chain is built from TRBV18 and TRBJ2-3; 7 bases are shared with TRBD1. The junction had 9 bases not matched to a gene; V was cut back by 2 bases and J by 1 base. Germline CDR1 KGHSH, CDR2 LQKENI. This CDR3 is built from 17 residues. As DNA, the CDR3 is TGTGCCAGCTCACCAAAAGGGGGCGAGGCCCGCACAGATACGCAGTATTTT. Translating gives CASSPKGGEARTDTQYF.

This clonotype was seen just once. The chain couples TRBV5-1 to TRBJ1-2; D gene uncertain. This CDR3 has 14 residues. Trimming cost V 0 bases and J 6 bases, with 12 bases left between them. CDR1 and CDR2 from the germline V gene are SGHRS and YFSETQ. CDR3 in DNA: TGCGCCAGCAGCTTGGGGTCTGGGTCGGATGGCTACACCTTC. It translates to CASSLGSGSDGYTF.

This clonotype was seen a single time. The J gene is TRBJ2-7, the V gene TRBV9, with D tentatively TRBD2 (6 bases). The CDR3 contains 13 residues. The V end lost 0 bases, the J end lost 7 bases, and 11 bases lay between the germline ends. Germline V gives CDR1 SGDLS, CDR2 YYNGEE. The CDR3 here is CASSVAVRGEQYF. In nucleotides, the CDR3 is TGTGCCAGCAGCGTAGCTGTTCGGGGGGAGCAGTACTTC.

This chain uses TRBV10-3 with TRBJ1-1; tentatively, D is TRBD1 (5 bases). The germline CDR1 and CDR2 sequences are ENHRY and SYGVKD. The length of the CDR3 is 14 residues. With 8 bases removed from V and 5 bases from J, the gap between germline ends came to 18 bases. The CDR3 DNA sequence: TGTGCCATCCACGGGGATGTAGGGACGACTGAAGCTTTCTTT. Translation gives CAIHGDVGTTEAFF.

The chain joins TRBV7-2 to TRBJ2-2; 10 bases match TRBD2. Trimming at V came to 1 base and at J to 6 bases, leaving 8 bases not matched to a gene. Germline-derived CDR1 and CDR2 are SGHTA and FQGNSA. The CDR3 runs to 17 residues. The CDR3 is CASSLVPTSGRAGELFF. For the CDR3, the DNA is TGTGCCAGCAGCTTAGTGCCGACTAGCGGGCGGGCCGGGGAGCTGTTTTTT.